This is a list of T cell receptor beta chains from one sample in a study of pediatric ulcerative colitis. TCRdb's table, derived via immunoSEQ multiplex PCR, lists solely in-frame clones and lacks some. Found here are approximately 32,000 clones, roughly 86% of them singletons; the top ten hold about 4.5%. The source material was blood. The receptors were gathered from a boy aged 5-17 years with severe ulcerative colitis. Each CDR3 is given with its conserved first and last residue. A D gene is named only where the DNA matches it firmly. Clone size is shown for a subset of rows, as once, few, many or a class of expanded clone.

CDR3 DNA: TGTGCCAGCAGTTCGGGGACAGGGGGTTGGGGGACTGAAGCTTTCTTT
CDR3 protein: CASSSGTGGWGTEAFF
J gene: TRBJ1-1
clone size: -
V gene: TRBV28
D gene: TRBD1

CDR3 DNA: TGTGCCAGCAGCTCACCCACCGCCTACGAGCAGTACTTC
CDR3 protein: CASSSPTAYEQYF
J gene: TRBJ2-7
clone size: -
V gene: TRBV5-4
D gene: -

CDR3 DNA: TGCGCCAGCAGCTACAGCGGATTTGGCAAAAACATTCAGTACTTC
CDR3 protein: CASSYSGFGKNIQYF
J gene: TRBJ2-4
clone size: -
V gene: TRBV5-1
D gene: -

CDR3 DNA: TGTGCCAGCAGTGAATTGGGGGGCCCCAGGAGCTCCTATAATTCACCCCTCCACTTT
CDR3 protein: CASSELGGPRSSYNSPLHF
J gene: TRBJ1-6
clone size: -
V gene: TRBV6-1
D gene: -

CDR3 DNA: TGTGCCAGCAGCCACTACAATGAGCAGTTCTTC
CDR3 protein: CASSHYNEQFF
J gene: TRBJ2-1
clone size: -
V gene: TRBV27
D gene: -

CDR3 DNA: TGTGCCAGCAGTGGGGTGGCCAAAAACATTCAGTACTTC
CDR3 protein: CASSGVAKNIQYF
J gene: TRBJ2-4
clone size: -
V gene: TRBV25-1
D gene: -

CDR3 DNA: TGTGCCAGCAGCAGCCAATATCCACCAGATACGCAGTATTTT
CDR3 protein: CASSSQYPPDTQYF
J gene: TRBJ2-3
clone size: -
V gene: TRBV9
D gene: -

CDR3 DNA: TGCAGCGTAGGGAGGGACTCAGAGACCCAGTACTTC
CDR3 protein: CSVGRDSETQYF
J gene: TRBJ2-5
clone size: -
V gene: TRBV29-1
D gene: TRBD2

CDR3 DNA: TGCGCCAGCAGCCAAGAGTTCGTGGATTCCCATGAAAAACTGTTTTTT
CDR3 protein: CASSQEFVDSHEKLFF
J gene: TRBJ1-4
clone size: -
V gene: TRBV4-3
D gene: -

CDR3 DNA: TGTGCCAGTAGCTCCCCGCCGGGGGCGAGCAATCAGCCCCAGCATTTT
CDR3 protein: CASSSPPGASNQPQHF
J gene: TRBJ1-5
clone size: -
V gene: TRBV19
D gene: -

CDR3 DNA: TGTGCCAGTTCGCAGCGGGTCACAGATACGCAGTATTTT
CDR3 protein: CASSQRVTDTQYF
J gene: TRBJ2-3
clone size: -
V gene: TRBV19
D gene: -

CDR3 DNA: TGTGCCAGCAGCCTGAATTACAATGAGCAGTTCTTC
CDR3 protein: CASSLNYNEQFF
J gene: TRBJ2-1
clone size: -
V gene: TRBV11-3
D gene: -

CDR3 DNA: TGTGCCAGTAGTCTGGCGGGCCAGGGAACCTACGAGCAGTACTTC
CDR3 protein: CASSLAGQGTYEQYF
J gene: TRBJ2-7
clone size: -
V gene: TRBV19
D gene: -

CDR3 DNA: TGCGCCAGCAGCCCCCCGGGGGAGTCGGCCGAGCAGTACTTC
CDR3 protein: CASSPPGESAEQYF
J gene: TRBJ2-7
clone size: -
V gene: TRBV5-1
D gene: -

CDR3 DNA: TGTGCCAGTATTCCCCCGGGGGGGACTGAAGCTTTCTTT
CDR3 protein: CASIPPGGTEAFF
J gene: TRBJ1-1
clone size: -
V gene: TRBV19
D gene: -

CDR3 DNA: TGTGCCAGCACTGGGGACTCCGGAGGGGAGCAGTACTTC
CDR3 protein: CASTGDSGGEQYF
J gene: TRBJ2-7
clone size: once
V gene: TRBV7-9
D gene: -

CDR3 DNA: TGTGCCAGCAGCTTGGCGACGCTAGCGGGGGGGCCTCATGAGCAGTTCTTC
CDR3 protein: CASSLATLAGGPHEQFF
J gene: TRBJ2-1
clone size: -
V gene: TRBV5-8
D gene: TRBD2

CDR3 DNA: TGCGCCACAGCGGAGGCAGGCACCGGGGAGCTGTTTTTT
CDR3 protein: CATAEAGTGELFF
J gene: TRBJ2-2
clone size: -
V gene: TRBV5-1
D gene: -

CDR3 DNA: TGCGCCAGCAGCCAAGACAGGGGTCCGCCTAGGGAGCAGTACTTC
CDR3 protein: CASSQDRGPPREQYF
J gene: TRBJ2-7
clone size: -
V gene: TRBV4-1
D gene: -

CDR3 DNA: TGTGCCAGCAGTTATATGGCTGGGATCACGGGCTACACCTTC
CDR3 protein: CASSYMAGITGYTF
J gene: TRBJ1-2
clone size: -
V gene: TRBV6-5
D gene: -

CDR3 DNA: TGTGCCAGCAGTCGACAGGATGACGAGCAGTACTTC
CDR3 protein: CASSRQDDEQYF
J gene: TRBJ2-7
clone size: -
V gene: TRBV6-6
D gene: -

CDR3 DNA: TGCGCCAGCAGCTTGGTAGGGGCTGGCGTTAGGACCACTGAAGCTTTCTTT
CDR3 protein: CASSLVGAGVRTTEAFF
J gene: TRBJ1-1
clone size: -
V gene: TRBV5-1
D gene: -

CDR3 DNA: TGTGCCAGCAGTTATAGCTCTGGAAACACCATATATTTT
CDR3 protein: CASSYSSGNTIYF
J gene: TRBJ1-3
clone size: -
V gene: TRBV6-6
D gene: -

CDR3 DNA: TGTGCCAGCAGCTTGGCGGGCGGCTATCAGCCCCAGCATTTT
CDR3 protein: CASSLAGGYQPQHF
J gene: TRBJ1-5
clone size: -
V gene: TRBV7-8
D gene: -

CDR3 DNA: TGTGCCAGCAGCGCCAGACAGCACGAGCAGTACTTC
CDR3 protein: CASSARQHEQYF
J gene: TRBJ2-7
clone size: -
V gene: TRBV9
D gene: -

CDR3 DNA: TGCGCCAGCAGCCAAGTGGTGGGAAGCTCCTACAATGAGCAGTTCTTC
CDR3 protein: CASSQVVGSSYNEQFF
J gene: TRBJ2-1
clone size: once
V gene: TRBV4-1
D gene: -

CDR3 DNA: TGTGCCAGCAGCACAGGGACTAGCGGGGGAGCCTACGAGCAGTACTTC
CDR3 protein: CASSTGTSGGAYEQYF
J gene: TRBJ2-7
clone size: -
V gene: TRBV5-4
D gene: TRBD2

CDR3 DNA: TGTGCCAGCAGGTTGGGGGGCCTCAATGAGCAGTTCTTC
CDR3 protein: CASRLGGLNEQFF
J gene: TRBJ2-1
clone size: -
V gene: TRBV5-4
D gene: -

CDR3 DNA: TGTGCCAGCAGCGTCCACAGGGAGAACACTGAAGCTTTCTTT
CDR3 protein: CASSVHRENTEAFF
J gene: TRBJ1-1
clone size: -
V gene: TRBV11-1
D gene: -

CDR3 DNA: TGTGCCATCAGTGAGGAGGGGGCCTTAGTGGATGGCTACACCTTC
CDR3 protein: CAISEEGALVDGYTF
J gene: TRBJ1-2
clone size: few
V gene: TRBV10-3
D gene: TRBD1

CDR3 DNA: TGTGCCAGCAGCTTAGTATACGGGACAGGAAGGAGCTCCTACGAGCAGTACTTC
CDR3 protein: CASSLVYGTGRSSYEQYF
J gene: TRBJ2-7
clone size: once
V gene: TRBV7-2
D gene: TRBD1

CDR3 DNA: TGTGCCAGCAGCCAGAGGGCCGCGGGACTGCCCAATGAGCAGTTCTTC
CDR3 protein: CASSQRAAGLPNEQFF
J gene: TRBJ2-1
clone size: -
V gene: TRBV9
D gene: -

CDR3 DNA: TGTGCCTGGACCGGGACAGCCTATGGCTACACCTTC
CDR3 protein: CAWTGTAYGYTF
J gene: TRBJ1-2
clone size: -
V gene: TRBV30
D gene: TRBD1

CDR3 DNA: TGTGCCAGCAGTTTATCTAGCGGGGGGTTTGAAGGGTACGAGCAGTACTTC
CDR3 protein: CASSLSSGGFEGYEQYF
J gene: TRBJ2-7
clone size: -
V gene: TRBV27
D gene: TRBD2

CDR3 DNA: TGTGCCAGCAGCTCAATGAACCTCGGGACGGTATATGGCTACACCTTC
CDR3 protein: CASSSMNLGTVYGYTF
J gene: TRBJ1-2
clone size: -
V gene: TRBV5-4
D gene: -

CDR3 DNA: TGTGCCAGCAGTGAAGTCGGAATTTGGGCTAATGAGCAGTTCTTC
CDR3 protein: CASSEVGIWANEQFF
J gene: TRBJ2-1
clone size: -
V gene: TRBV6-1
D gene: -

CDR3 DNA: TGTGCCAGTAGTCTTCAGGGAAGGGGGCATGCTGAGCAGTTCTTC
CDR3 protein: CASSLQGRGHAEQFF
J gene: TRBJ2-1
clone size: -
V gene: TRBV19
D gene: TRBD1

CDR3 DNA: TGTGCCACCAAAGTGGGGACGAGGGAGGGTGAAGCTTTCTTT
CDR3 protein: CATKVGTREGEAFF
J gene: TRBJ1-1
clone size: -
V gene: TRBV19
D gene: -

CDR3 DNA: TGTGCCAGCAGCCGACAGGAATTAAATGGCTACACCTTC
CDR3 protein: CASSRQELNGYTF
J gene: TRBJ1-2
clone size: once
V gene: TRBV7-9
D gene: -

CDR3 DNA: TGTGCCAGTAGTATGGACAGGGGGCGGACTGGGGCCAACGTCCTGACTTTC
CDR3 protein: CASSMDRGRTGANVLTF
J gene: TRBJ2-6
clone size: -
V gene: TRBV19
D gene: TRBD1

CDR3 DNA: TGTGCCAGCAGCTCGGGTCGGACCTACTCTGGAAACACCATATATTTT
CDR3 protein: CASSSGRTYSGNTIYF
J gene: TRBJ1-3
clone size: -
V gene: TRBV9
D gene: -

CDR3 DNA: TGTGCCAGCAGCTTAGAAGTCAGACCGAAGGGGGAGCAGTACTTC
CDR3 protein: CASSLEVRPKGEQYF
J gene: TRBJ2-7
clone size: -
V gene: TRBV11-2
D gene: -

CDR3 DNA: TGTGCCAGCAGTTACCCGTCGGTTGTGGGGAATTCACCCCTCCACTTT
CDR3 protein: CASSYPSVVGNSPLHF
J gene: TRBJ1-6
clone size: -
V gene: TRBV6-5
D gene: -

CDR3 DNA: TGTGCCAGCAGCCAAGCGGGGGCGACCAATCAGCCCCAGCATTTT
CDR3 protein: CASSQAGATNQPQHF
J gene: TRBJ1-5
clone size: -
V gene: TRBV4-2
D gene: -

CDR3 DNA: TGTGCCAGCAGCTGGGGACAGGGGACGAAAATCGAGGGCTACACCTTC
CDR3 protein: CASSWGQGTKIEGYTF
J gene: TRBJ1-2
clone size: once
V gene: TRBV5-6
D gene: TRBD1

CDR3 DNA: TGTGCCAGCAATGAATCTCCGACAGGCTACACTGAAGCTTTCTTT
CDR3 protein: CASNESPTGYTEAFF
J gene: TRBJ1-1
clone size: -
V gene: TRBV2
D gene: -

CDR3 DNA: TGTGCCAGCAGCTTCCGGGACGGTAACAATGAGCAGTTCTTC
CDR3 protein: CASSFRDGNNEQFF
J gene: TRBJ2-1
clone size: -
V gene: TRBV7-3
D gene: -

CDR3 DNA: TGTGCCAGCAGTGCTACGTTGCTTGAAGCTTTCTTT
CDR3 protein: CASSATLLEAFF
J gene: TRBJ1-1
clone size: -
V gene: TRBV2
D gene: -

CDR3 DNA: TGTGCCAGCAGCTCCATAGCCGGGGGCGAGCAGTACTTC
CDR3 protein: CASSSIAGGEQYF
J gene: TRBJ2-7
clone size: -
V gene: TRBV5-5
D gene: -

CDR3 DNA: TGTGCCAGTAAGGAAGTAGAATGGGGGATCCAGCCCCAGCATTTT
CDR3 protein: CASKEVEWGIQPQHF
J gene: TRBJ1-5
clone size: -
V gene: TRBV19
D gene: -

CDR3 DNA: TGTGCCAGCAGTTTAGGTTGGGGTCAGGGGGCTGGTCACGAGCAGTACTTC
CDR3 protein: CASSLGWGQGAGHEQYF
J gene: TRBJ2-7
clone size: -
V gene: TRBV27
D gene: TRBD1

CDR3 DNA: TGCGCCAGCAGCCAAGGCGTCGATTATGAGCAGTACTTC
CDR3 protein: CASSQGVDYEQYF
J gene: TRBJ2-7
clone size: -
V gene: TRBV4-1
D gene: -

CDR3 DNA: TGTGCCAGCAGCTCCCTTGACAAATACGAGCAGTACTTC
CDR3 protein: CASSSLDKYEQYF
J gene: TRBJ2-7
clone size: -
V gene: TRBV5-5
D gene: -

CDR3 DNA: TGTGCCAGCTCTAAGGGGGGGGCCCCAGAGCTGTTTTTT
CDR3 protein: CASSKGGAPELFF
J gene: TRBJ2-2
clone size: -
V gene: TRBV7-9
D gene: -

CDR3 DNA: TGTGCCAGCAGTTACTCGTCCGAGGGCTACACCTTC
CDR3 protein: CASSYSSEGYTF
J gene: TRBJ1-2
clone size: -
V gene: TRBV6-6
D gene: -

CDR3 DNA: TGTGCCAGCAGTGCCCCCGGGACAGGGAGGATCATGGAGCTGTTTTTT
CDR3 protein: CASSAPGTGRIMELFF
J gene: TRBJ2-2
clone size: -
V gene: TRBV27
D gene: TRBD1

CDR3 DNA: TGCGCCAGCAGCCGCCGGGAAGGGAGGAACTATGGCTACACCTTC
CDR3 protein: CASSRREGRNYGYTF
J gene: TRBJ1-2
clone size: few
V gene: TRBV5-1
D gene: -

CDR3 DNA: TGTGCCAGCAGCGTAGGTACGGGGGGCTACACCTTC
CDR3 protein: CASSVGTGGYTF
J gene: TRBJ1-2
clone size: -
V gene: TRBV9
D gene: -

CDR3 DNA: TGTGCCATCAGCCCTTCCATACCAGGGGACCCCTCCTACGAGCAGTACTTC
CDR3 protein: CAISPSIPGDPSYEQYF
J gene: TRBJ2-7
clone size: -
V gene: TRBV10-3
D gene: -

CDR3 DNA: TGTGCCAGCAGCCCCGGTAGCGGGGGGACCACAGATACGCAGTATTTT
CDR3 protein: CASSPGSGGTTDTQYF
J gene: TRBJ2-3
clone size: -
V gene: TRBV11-3
D gene: TRBD2